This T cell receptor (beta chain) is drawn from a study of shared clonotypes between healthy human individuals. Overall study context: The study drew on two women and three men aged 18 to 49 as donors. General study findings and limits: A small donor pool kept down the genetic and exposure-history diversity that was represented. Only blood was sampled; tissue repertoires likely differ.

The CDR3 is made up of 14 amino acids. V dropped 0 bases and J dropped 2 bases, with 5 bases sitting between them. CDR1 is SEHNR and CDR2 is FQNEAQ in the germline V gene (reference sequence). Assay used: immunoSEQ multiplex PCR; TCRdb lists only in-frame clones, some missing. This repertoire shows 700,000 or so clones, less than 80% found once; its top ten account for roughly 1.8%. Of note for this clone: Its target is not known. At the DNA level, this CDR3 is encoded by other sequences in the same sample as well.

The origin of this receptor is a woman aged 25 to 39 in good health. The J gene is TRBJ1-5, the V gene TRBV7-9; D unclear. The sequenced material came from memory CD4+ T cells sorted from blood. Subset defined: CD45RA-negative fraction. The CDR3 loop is CASSLAGGNQPQHF. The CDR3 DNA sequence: TGTGCCAGCAGCTTAGCAGGAGGCAATCAGCCCCAGCATTTT.